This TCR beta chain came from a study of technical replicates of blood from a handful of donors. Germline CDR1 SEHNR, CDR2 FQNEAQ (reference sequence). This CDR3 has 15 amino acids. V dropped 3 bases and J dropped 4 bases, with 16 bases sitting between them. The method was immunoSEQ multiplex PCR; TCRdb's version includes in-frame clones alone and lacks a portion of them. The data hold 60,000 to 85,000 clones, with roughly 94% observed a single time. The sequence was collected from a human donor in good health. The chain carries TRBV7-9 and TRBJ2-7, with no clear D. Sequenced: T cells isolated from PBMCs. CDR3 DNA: TGTGCCAGCAGCTTTGGAGAAAGCGAGTATTACGAGCAGTACTTC. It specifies CASSFGESEYYEQYF.